This passage covers 29 T cell receptor beta chains from one sample sequenced in a study of Graves' ophthalmopathy and Graves' hyperthyroidism. Using RNA transcripts, the TCR beta CDR3 regions were amplified. The first-round RT-PCR employed HTBI primers together with the Qiagen OneStep RT-PCR kit. A multiplex PCR was then performed as the second round. MiXCR was run by TCRdb on the multiplex PCR reads, yielding one entry per CDR3 protein. The sample lists around 1,200,000 distinct CDR3 sequences, less than 45% occurring once. Sequencing used peripheral blood or thyroid tissue (not recorded which). The receptors come from an adult man with Graves' hyperthyroidism.

This clonotype was seen repeatedly, ten times or more. The chain links TRBV6-5 to TRBJ1-6, with D possibly matching TRBD1 (6 bases). The germline V gene has CDR1 MNHEY and CDR2 SVGAGI. Between the trimmed V and J ends, which lost 6 bases and 7 bases, there was a span of 13 bases. The CDR3 spans 14 residues. The CDR3 nucleotides are TGTGCCAGCAGACTCCGGACAGCCAATTCACCCCTCCACTTT. It translates to CASRLRTANSPLHF.

This clonotype was detected ten times or more. The chain uses TRBV7-2 and TRBJ1-5; D gene ambiguous. The germline V and J ends were trimmed by 5 bases and 2 bases, with 16 bases remaining between them. CDR1 and CDR2 from the germline V gene are SGHTA and FQGNSA. The CDR3 contains 16 residues. The CDR3 loop reads CASSLTSVLGNQPQHF. DNA of the CDR3: TGTGCCAGCAGCCTTACCAGTGTGTTAGGCAATCAGCCCCAGCATTTT.

The chain carries TRBV10-3 and TRBJ2-7; 8 nucleotides line up with TRBD2. CDR1 ENHRY and CDR2 SYGVKD come from the germline V gene. J lost 0 bases, V lost 4 bases, and 5 bases had no gene match. The CDR3 runs to 15 residues. The CDR3 is CAISGGGTSSYEQYF. The CDR3 DNA is TGTGCCATCAGTGGGGGAGGGACTAGCTCCTACGAGCAGTACTTC.

This clonotype was counted at least ten times. The genes are TRBV20-1 and TRBJ1-2, with D hard to call. This CDR3 contains 11 residues. Trimming cost V 1 base and J 8 bases, with 8 bases left between them. Germline CDR1 reads DFQATT; CDR2 reads SNEGSKA (reference sequence). In DNA, the CDR3 is TGCAGTGCTAGAGTAGGCGAGGGCTACACCTTC. This translates into CSARVGEGYTF.

This chain joins TRBV7-8 and TRBJ1-5, with a possible D match to TRBD1 (5 bases). This CDR3 contains 15 residues. The germline gives CDR1 SGHVS, CDR2 FQNEAQ. Trimming took off 1 base at V and 4 bases at J, with 11 bases between the two ends. CDR3 DNA: TGTGCCAGCAGCTTAGGGAGACAGTATAATCAGCCCCAGCATTTT. It yields the protein CASSLGRQYNQPQHF.

The table lists this clonotype with many counts. The chain employs TRBV27 and TRBJ1-2; 8 positions match TRBD1. CDR3 length: 15 residues. The J segment lost 4 bases and the V segment lost 7 bases, leaving 11 bases of the junction unmatched. Germline V gene lookup returns CDR1 MNHEY and CDR2 SMNVEV (reference sequence). CDR3 sequence reads: CASTASRDRGYGYTF. DNA for the CDR3: TGTGCCAGCACCGCTAGCCGAGACAGGGGCTATGGCTACACCTTC.

The chain carries TRBV5-6 and TRBJ2-7, with D unclear. V dropped 2 bases and J dropped 4 bases, with 10 bases sitting between them. CDR1 is SGHDT and CDR2 is YYEEEE in the germline V gene. The CDR3 runs to 13 residues. The CDR3, as DNA: TGTGCCAGCAGCTTACAACTTTTGTACGAGCAGTACTTC. It specifies CASSLQLLYEQYF.

A few counts support this clonotype. The chain recombines TRBV7-9 with TRBJ1-3, with a tentative D call TRBD1 (6 bases). V was cut by 11 bases and J by 2 bases, with 13 bases left in between. Germline loops: CDR1 SEHNR, CDR2 FQNEAQ (reference sequence). This CDR3 is 13 amino acids long. The CDR3 coding sequence is TGTGCCTCCGCTAACAGGGCTGGAAACACCATATATTTT. Its protein is CASANRAGNTIYF.

The rearrangement links TRBV29-1 to TRBJ1-1; D unclear. The CDR3 extends over 18 amino acids. Trimming removed 4 bases from V and 0 bases from J, with 24 bases in between. The germline V gene has CDR1 SQVTM and CDR2 ANQGSEA. The DNA for the CDR3 is TGCAGCGTTGCGGGTGCCAGCAGTGACCACGGATTGAACACTGAAGCTTTCTTT. Amino acid sequence: CSVAGASSDHGLNTEAFF.

The CDR3 here is CSARGLHRDTNTEAFF. DNA for the CDR3: TGCAGTGCTAGAGGGCTACACCGGGACACAAACACTGAAGCTTTCTTT. The V gene is TRBV20-1, the J gene TRBJ1-1; tentatively, D is TRBD1 (6 bases). This CDR3 comprises 16 residues. Between the trimmed V and J ends, which lost 1 base and 2 bases, there was a span of 17 bases. Germline CDR1 is DFQATT and CDR2 is SNEGSKA (reference sequence).

A note on this clonotype: A junction end diverges from the germline sequence, so it may reflect a read error. The rearrangement joins TRBV7-9 to TRBJ1-3; D gene unclear. Germline-derived CDR1 and CDR2 are SEHNR and FQNEAQ (reference sequence). CDR3 length equals 15 residues. CDR3 protein: CAGSLGTARGNTIYF. CDR3 DNA sequence: TGTGCCGGCAGCTTAGGAACAGCTAGAGGAAACACCATATATTTT.

The chain employs TRBV20-1 and TRBJ1-5; the D gene is possibly TRBD1 (5 bases). Trimming took off 2 bases at V and 11 bases at J, with 19 bases between the two ends. Looked up from germline, CDR1 is DFQATT and CDR2 is SNEGSKA (reference sequence). This CDR3 contains 14 residues. CDR3 sequence (DNA): TGCAGTGCTAGAAACACGGGACTAGGGGAGACCCAGCATTTT. This sequence encodes CSARNTGLGETQHF.

On this clonotype: One end of the junction varies from germline; a read error may be responsible. The chain employs TRBV7-2 and TRBJ1-2; D call uncertain. This CDR3 spans 16 amino acids. Germline V gene data show CDR1 as SGHTA and CDR2 as FQGNSA. The CDR3 DNA sequence: TGCGCCAGCAGCCACGGTTCTAGCGGGACTAACTATGGCTACACCTTC. It specifies CASSHGSSGTNYGYTF.

Many counts were recorded for this clonotype. The chain links TRBV7-2 to TRBJ1-1; TRBD1 might be the D (6 bases). Trimming left V 6 bases short and J 5 bases short, with 25 bases between. Germline-derived CDR1 and CDR2 are SGHTA and FQGNSA. The CDR3 spans 17 residues. The CDR3 is CASRRGGKQGLITEAFF. CDR3 coding DNA: TGTGCCAGCAGACGGGGTGGGAAACAGGGTTTAATTACTGAAGCTTTCTTT.

Of note for this clonotype: A much more abundant neighbour one base away suggests this may be a read error. The rearrangement uses TRBV7-3 and TRBJ2-5; D not certain. Germline V gives CDR1 SGHTA, CDR2 FQGTGA. The CDR3 contains 18 residues. The ends were cut back, 2 bases at V and 4 bases at J, with 23 bases in the middle. The CDR3 DNA follows: TGTGCCAGCAGCTTAGAGAAGATGCAGGCCTTCTGCCTAGAGACCCAGTACTTC. It yields the protein CASSLEKMQAFCLETQYF.

CDR3 nucleotides: TGTGCCAGCAGCCGAACGAGACAGGCTAACTATGGCTACACCTTC. Translated, it gives CASSRTRQANYGYTF. The V call is TRBV12-3 or TRBV12-4, the J call TRBJ1-2, with D possibly being TRBD1 (6 bases). The CDR3 covers 15 residues. The germline V and J ends were trimmed by 6 bases and 0 bases, with 14 bases remaining between them.

This clonotype occurred many times. The chain carries TRBV19 and TRBJ1-5, with 7 bases that match TRBD1. Germline V lookup: CDR1 LNHDA, CDR2 SQIVND (reference sequence). Trimming cost V 5 bases and J 6 bases; bases outside gene matches: 7. The CDR3 is 14 amino acids. In DNA, the CDR3 is TGTGCCAGTAGTCTCGACAGGGCAAGTCAGCCCCAGCATTTT. It specifies CASSLDRASQPQHF.

The V and J genes are TRBV7-9 and TRBJ2-7; 10 bases fit TRBD1. Trimming at V came to 5 bases and at J to 4 bases, leaving 8 bases not matched to a gene. The germline CDR1 and CDR2 sequences are SEHNR and FQNEAQ (reference sequence). The CDR3 spans 15 residues. The CDR3 coding sequence is TGTGCCAGCAGCCCCGGGACAGGGGTTGTGTACGAGCAGTACTTC. Protein: CASSPGTGVVYEQYF.

This clonotype was seen only a few times. Being one base from a much bigger clone, this may be a read error. The V call is TRBV7-9, the J call TRBJ1-2; 7 nucleotides align to TRBD1. Looked up from germline, CDR1 is SEHNR and CDR2 is FQNEAQ (reference sequence). The V segment lost 4 bases and the J segment 8 bases; nucleotides outside the gene matches: 7. This CDR3 is built from 13 residues. The CDR3 DNA sequence: TGTGCCAGCAGCTGGGACAGTCTTACCGGCTACACCTTC. Translated: CASSWDSLTGYTF.

The table lists this clonotype with a few counts. This rearrangement joins TRBV5-1 to TRBJ2-3; a weak D match, TRBD2 (5 bases). This CDR3 has 13 amino acids. Germline loops: CDR1 SGHRS, CDR2 YFSETQ. Trimming stripped 4 bases from V and 4 bases from J, with 10 bases between. CDR3 sequence (DNA): TGCGCCAGCAGCGCCACTAGTCCAGATACGCAGTATTTT. Translated: CASSATSPDTQYF. The variable domain in full, with the rest retrieved from reference TRBV5-1 and TRBJ2-3, is KAGVTQTPRYLIKTRGQQVTLSCSPISGHRSVSWYQQTPGQGLQFLFEYFSETQRNKGNFPGRFSGRQFSNSRSEMNVSTLELGDSALYLCASSATSPDTQYFGPGTRLTVL.

This clonotype was seen a handful of times. CDR3 residues: CASSPRTGHTYEQYF. The CDR3 DNA reads as TGTGCCAGCAGCCCACGGACAGGGCATACCTACGAGCAGTACTTC. The rearrangement joins TRBV11-2 to TRBJ2-7; 8 bases fit TRBD1. Unmatched junction bases numbered 8, after V lost 5 bases and J lost 2 bases. CDR1 and CDR2 from the germline V gene are SGHAT and FQNNGV. This CDR3 is 15 amino acids long.

This clonotype was detected only a few times. The rearrangement uses TRBV20-1 and TRBJ2-7, with a possible D match to TRBD1 (7 bases). In germline, CDR1 is DFQATT, CDR2 SNEGSKA (reference sequence). Trimming removed 3 bases from V and 2 bases from J, with 14 bases in between. This CDR3 spans 14 amino acids. The CDR3 here is CSARGGQSTYEQYF. The CDR3 nucleotides read TGCAGTGCTAGGGGGGGACAGTCTACCTACGAGCAGTACTTC.

V and J are TRBV7-8 and TRBJ2-6; TRBD2 aligns across 11 bases. Germline values: CDR1 SGHVS, CDR2 FQNEAQ. This CDR3 is built from 18 residues. V gave up 6 bases and J gave up 0 bases; unmatched junction bases: 7. This chain's CDR3 is CASRSGLAGSSGANVLTF. The CDR3 DNA reads TGTGCCAGCAGGTCTGGACTAGCGGGTTCCTCTGGGGCCAACGTCCTGACTTTC.

This clonotype was recorded a few times. This chain joins TRBV2 and TRBJ2-6, with D perhaps TRBD1 or TRBD2 (5 bases each). Germline values: CDR1 SNHLY, CDR2 FYNNEI. Deletions cut 9 bases from V and 2 bases from J, with 17 bases between. The CDR3 contains 16 residues. CDR3 amino acids: CAREGRSLAGANVLTF. CDR3 bases: TGTGCCAGAGAGGGACGGTCCTTAGCTGGGGCCAACGTCCTGACTTTC.

About this clonotype: This clone may be a read error of a much larger clone one base away. V usage is TRBV7-9 and J usage is TRBJ2-7; the D is unclear. The CDR3 extends over 12 amino acids. V lost 1 base and J 12 bases, leaving 13 bases between the germline ends. The V gene's germline CDR1 is SEHNR and CDR2 FQNEAQ (reference sequence). In nucleotides, the CDR3 is TGTGCCAGCAGCTTAGGCGGTGCCTGGTTGTACTTC. Translating it yields CASSLGGAWLYF.

This clonotype has a count of ten or more. The chain employs TRBV7-9 and TRBJ2-5; 7 bases match TRBD1. The V gene's germline CDR1 is SEHNR and CDR2 FQNEAQ (reference sequence). The trim removed 4 bases at V and 2 bases at J, leaving 7 bases unmatched. This CDR3 is built from 15 residues. The CDR3 DNA reads TGTGCCAGCAGCTCCGAGGGGGCCCCACAAGAGACCCAGTACTTC. The encoded protein is CASSSEGAPQETQYF. Complete variable domain (other parts from reference TRBV7-9 and TRBJ2-5): DTGVSQNPRHKITKRGQNVTFRCDPISEHNRLYWYRQTLGQGPEFLTYFQNEAQLEKSRLLSDRFSAERPKGSFSTLEIQRTEQGDSAMYLCASSSEGAPQETQYFGPGTRLLVL.

The sample holds many counts of this clonotype. The V call is TRBV7-8, the J call TRBJ1-5, with 12 bases matching TRBD1. The germline V gene has CDR1 SGHVS and CDR2 FQNEAQ. J was trimmed by 0 bases and V by 3 bases; bases with no gene match: 6. This CDR3 is built from 18 residues. The CDR3 loop is CASSFRGQGAFSNQPQHF. CDR3 DNA sequence: TGTGCCAGCAGCTTCAGGGGACAGGGGGCATTTAGCAATCAGCCCCAGCATTTT.

This clonotype came up a few times. The J gene is TRBJ1-5, the V gene TRBV12-3 or TRBV12-4, with D uncertain. The V and J ends lost 7 bases and 7 bases respectively, with 17 bases between them. The CDR3 totals 14 residues. The CDR3 reads CASTKGMRNQPQHF. CDR3 bases: TGTGCCAGCACCAAAGGGATGAGGAACCAGCCCCAGCATTTT.

The CDR3 coding sequence is TGTGCCAGCAGTTACCCGCAGGGGGGGCCGGAAGGTGAAGCTTTCTTT. This gives the protein CASSYPQGGPEGEAFF. V gene TRBV6-2 or TRBV6-3 combines with J gene TRBJ1-1; 7 bases are a match to TRBD1. This CDR3 region has 16 residues. J was trimmed by 7 bases and V by 2 bases; bases with no gene match: 13. Germline values: CDR1 MNHEY, CDR2 SVGEGT.